The rows below give T cell receptor beta chains drawn from one sample of a study of tumour-infiltrating T cells in Burkitt lymphoma. Measured with immunoSEQ multiplex PCR; TCRdb has only the in-frame clones, and not every one. The table includes under 15,000 clones, over 30% detected once. The material sequenced was tumor tissue. The receptors derive from a human donor with diffuse large B-cell lymphoma. Each CDR3 is given with its conserved first and last residue.

V,length,CDR3
TRBV6-1,14,CASRQQGTKNEQYF
TRBV4-1,16,CASSLIAGGQVHEQFF
TRBV9,15,CASSAGTGVINEQYF
TRBV5-1,13,CASSSASAYEQYF
TRBV7-2,15,CASSTPDRGLDEQYF
TRBV7-9,14,CASRWTGGTGELFF
TRBV7-9,13,CASSATGPDTQYF
TRBV6-6,14,CASTQVLGNTEAFF
TRBV27,13,CASSFLTGIGYTF
TRBV4-1,15,CASSHPSGSTDTQYF
TRBV20-1,11,CSANRGQEQYF
TRBV27,13,CASSRLQNPEQYF
TRBV27,16,CASSRSPPGGLNEQFF
TRBV19,10,CASSRSEQFF
TRBV11-3,13,CASSGQGSTEAFF
TRBV11-2,16,CASSLVSVSSYNEQFF
TRBV6-1,15,CASNKGDSYTGELFF
TRBV9,13,CASSESPSYEQYF
TRBV30,13,CAWSSTLEDEQYF
TRBV27,14,CASRLAGVHNEQFF
TRBV20-1,11,CSASRVYEQYF
TRBV30,15,CAWRGPGQGTGELFF
TRBV6-1,12,CASHPPDYGYTF
TRBV20-1,11,CSAVRDYEQYF
TRBV6-5,13,CASSRAGDTEAFF
TRBV6-5,14,CASSYLDRGPEAFF
TRBV7-2,13,CASSADRPYEQYF
TRBV5-6,15,CASSFKGTSQETQYF
TRBV18,15,CASSPTSGGTDTQYF
TRBV15,14,CATGQGGDNEKLFF
TRBV10-1,17,CASIQILPQGPSCEQYF
TRBV6-1,14,CASSTGLEVETQYF
TRBV9,11,CASKEEAEAFF
TRBV7-9,15,CASSSTGSGANVLTF
TRBV6-6,13,CASSVTSKNIQYF
TRBV9,15,CASSGPGGLNTEAFF
TRBV27,13,CASSFQGAYEQYF
TRBV5-1,15,CASSSGAGGAGEQYF
TRBV29-1,10,CSAADREAFF
TRBV14,15,CASSFYGTEAGELFF
TRBV30,10,CAWRDTEAFF
TRBV7-2,17,CASSSRVDRALSYEQYF
TRBV5-1,13,CASSLGDNYEQYF
TRBV2,15,CASRGQGGTNEKLFF
TRBV6-1,16,CASSVIAEGANQPQHF
TRBV28,16,CASRGGTVFSGNTIYF
TRBV11-3,15,CASSLDNSRGNEQFF
TRBV7-6,14,CASSLGTGRETQYF
TRBV2,15,CASTIRGSSGYGYTF
TRBV7-9,14,CASSLWDGAGELFF
TRBV7-2,15,CASSPVGGQTTEAFF
TRBV5-1,15,CASSSGGQFQETQYF
TRBV11-2,15,CASLKPGGIAGELFF
TRBV30,15,CAWSVWQGGSYEQYF
TRBV27,13,CATRVAVDYGYTF
TRBV2,13,CASSEGATYEQYF
TRBV6-6,13,CASSPASHSEQFF
TRBV19,14,CASSMGQGRYGYTF
TRBV10-3,13,CAISDPKTYEQYF